Below, 20 T cell receptor beta chains from the same sample are listed, as sequenced in a study of T cell responses to AZD1222 COVID-19 vaccine. The repertoire was sequenced with immunoSEQ multiplex PCR; TCRdb's copy has only in-frame clones and lacks some. In the table there are about 34,000 clones, about 89% of which are singletons. The starting material was peripheral blood, obtained on day 0 of AZD1222 vaccination. The receptors stem from an adult in good health.

V and J are TRBV7-9 and TRBJ2-1; D perhaps matches TRBD2 (6 bases). This CDR3 is built from 15 residues. Germline loops: CDR1 SEHNR, CDR2 FQNEAQ (reference sequence). Trimming stripped 5 bases from V and 11 bases from J, with 22 bases between. This CDR3 is CASSLQRAGAWKQFF. The CDR3 nucleotides are TGTGCCAGCAGCCTGCAGCGGGCCGGTGCGTGGAAGCAGTTCTTC.

The chain joins TRBV6-1 to TRBJ2-3, with D unresolved. Germline V gene lookup returns CDR1 MNHNS and CDR2 SASEGT. This CDR3 is 13 amino acids long. The ends were cut back, 3 bases at V and 5 bases at J, with 9 bases in the middle. The CDR3 DNA is TGTGCCAGCAGTGAGGTGTCGGGAGATACGCAGTATTTT. As protein: CASSEVSGDTQYF.

The chain joins TRBV7-6 to TRBJ2-7; 13 positions match TRBD2. Unmatched junction bases numbered 4, after V lost 3 bases and J lost 5 bases. The V gene's germline CDR1 is SGHVS and CDR2 FNYEAQ. CDR3 length equals 15 residues. The CDR3 DNA reads as TGTGCCAGCAGCTTCGAGGGACTAGCGGGGAACGAGCAGTACTTC. Translating gives CASSFEGLAGNEQYF.

The genes are TRBV12-3 or TRBV12-4 and TRBJ1-1, with D uncertain. The CDR3 consists of 12 residues. V gave up 6 bases and J gave up 2 bases, with 7 bases separating them. This CDR3 reads CASRHSNTEAFF. The CDR3 nucleotides read TGTGCCAGCAGACATTCAAACACTGAAGCTTTCTTT.

In its sample, this clone was seen a few times. Here the CDR3 reads CASTAGGLAPLHF. For the CDR3, the DNA is TGCGCCAGCACCGCCGGGGGTTTGGCACCCCTCCACTTT. This chain joins TRBV5-1 and TRBJ1-6; D possibly corresponds to TRBD1 (5 bases). This CDR3 has 13 residues. CDR1 and CDR2 (germline): SGHRS, YFSETQ. Trimming cost V 6 bases and J 11 bases, with 15 bases left between them.

V gene TRBV11-2 combines with J gene TRBJ2-7; 9 bases map to TRBD1. The V segment lost 5 bases and the J segment 4 bases; nucleotides outside the gene matches: 9. This CDR3 spans 15 amino acids. The germline V gene has CDR1 SGHAT and CDR2 FQNNGV. The CDR3 here is CASSPRQGVMYEQYF. CDR3 coding DNA: TGTGCCAGCAGCCCACGACAGGGGGTTATGTACGAGCAGTACTTC. Based on the CDR3 plus reference TRBV11-2 and TRBJ2-7, the full variable domain is EAGVAQSPRYKIIEKRQSVAFWCNPISGHATLYWYQQILGQGPKLLIQFQNNGVVDDSQLPKDRFSAERLKGVDSTLKIQPAKLEDSAVYLCASSPRQGVMYEQYFGPGTRLTVT.

The chain combines TRBV9 with TRBJ1-1; 8 nucleotides agree with TRBD1. Germline trimming cut 2 bases from V and 8 bases from J; bases unmatched to any gene: 11. The germline V gene has CDR1 SGDLS and CDR2 YYNGEE. This CDR3 is built from 15 residues. In nucleotides, the CDR3 is TGTGCCAGCAGCGTGGGGTACACGGACAGGGAAGAAGCTTTCTTT. Its translation: CASSVGYTDREEAFF.

V is TRBV7-9 and J is TRBJ2-5, with 11 bases fitting TRBD2. The CDR3 runs 16 residues. J lost 3 bases, V lost 5 bases, and 8 bases had no gene match. Per the germline V gene, CDR1 is SEHNR and CDR2 is FQNEAQ (reference sequence). This chain's CDR3 is CASSTLIAGGKETQYF. The CDR3 coding sequence is TGTGCCAGCAGCACCTTAATAGCGGGAGGGAAAGAGACCCAGTACTTC.

This chain's CDR3 is CASSPGLAGERQYF. DNA for the CDR3: TGTGCCAGTAGTCCGGGACTAGCGGGAGAAAGGCAGTACTTC. V gene TRBV19 combines with J gene TRBJ2-7; 14 nucleotides align to TRBD2. J gave up 9 bases and V 5 bases, and 6 bases lay outside the gene matches. The CDR3 length is 14 residues. Germline lookup yields CDR1 LNHDA and CDR2 SQIVND (reference sequence).

This chain connects TRBV7-9 to TRBJ2-4, with 11 bases fitting TRBD1. The CDR3 runs to 14 residues. Trimming cost V 5 bases and J 6 bases; bases outside gene matches: 3. Germline values: CDR1 SEHNR, CDR2 FQNEAQ (reference sequence). CDR3 nucleotides: TGTGCCAGCAGCGCTGGGACAGGGGGAAACATTCAGTACTTC. The encoded protein is CASSAGTGGNIQYF.

The chain is built from TRBV11-2 and TRBJ1-3; 9 nucleotides line up with TRBD1. The CDR3 spans 17 residues. J gave up 1 base and V 2 bases, and 6 bases lay outside the gene matches. Germline V gene sequence: CDR1 SGHAT, CDR2 FQNNGV. CDR3 loop: CASSLTSGQGSGNTIYF. For the CDR3, the DNA is TGTGCCAGCAGCTTAACCTCGGGACAGGGTTCTGGAAACACCATATATTTT.

The rearrangement uses TRBV11-1 and TRBJ2-5, with TRBD2 as a possible D gene (5 bases). Germline CDR1 reads SGHAT; CDR2 reads FQDESV (reference sequence). The CDR3 is 15 amino acids. V dropped 8 bases and J dropped 4 bases, with 20 bases sitting between them. CDR3 loop: CASRPLRGFGETQYF. CDR3 in DNA: TGTGCCAGCCGTCCTCTTCGGGGATTTGGAGAGACCCAGTACTTC.

This clone is a singleton in its sample. This sequence joins TRBV6-5 and TRBJ1-2; D uncertain. The V gene lost 2 bases and the J gene lost 4 bases, with 14 bases spanning the gap. Looked up from germline, CDR1 is MNHEY and CDR2 is SVGAGI. This CDR3 is built from 15 residues. The CDR3 DNA sequence: TGTGCCAGCAGTTACACAAGGACGGCGGCCTATGGCTACACCTTC. Protein: CASSYTRTAAYGYTF.

The chain links TRBV7-9 to TRBJ1-4; D unclear. This CDR3 region has 15 residues. V lost 7 bases, J lost 6 bases, and 18 bases lay in between. CDR1 and CDR2 from the germline V gene are SEHNR and FQNEAQ (reference sequence). The CDR3 DNA is TGTGCCAGCAACCAGGAACTAGGGCGAGATGAAAAACTGTTTTTT. Its protein product is CASNQELGRDEKLFF.

The chain joins TRBV19 to TRBJ2-7, with 11 bases aligning to TRBD2. In germline, CDR1 is LNHDA, CDR2 SQIVND (reference sequence). Trimming cost V 4 bases and J 1 base; bases outside gene matches: 18. The CDR3 loop spans 20 amino acids. CDR3 sequence: CASSSGLAGGRLTRSYEQYF. Written as DNA, the CDR3 is TGTGCCAGTAGTAGTGGGCTAGCGGGGGGCCGACTAACGCGTTCCTACGAGCAGTACTTC.

This sequence joins TRBV28 and TRBJ1-1; 7 positions match TRBD1. This CDR3 has 14 amino acids. Germline loops: CDR1 MDHEN, CDR2 SYDVKM. After removal of 6 bases from V and 4 bases from J, the junction contained 8 bases not matched to a gene. CDR3: CASSQGGAGTEAFF. The CDR3 nucleotides read TGTGCCAGCAGCCAGGGGGGCGCGGGCACTGAAGCTTTCTTT.

The chain joins TRBV29-1 to TRBJ2-1, with 8 bases identical to TRBD2. Per germline, CDR1 SQVTM and CDR2 ANQGSEA. V shed 6 bases, J shed 3 bases, and the junction held 16 bases outside the gene matches. The CDR3 covers 17 residues. CDR3 region: CSVNWASGGPLYNEQFF. The DNA of the CDR3 is TGCAGCGTAAACTGGGCGAGCGGGGGCCCACTCTACAATGAGCAGTTCTTC.

The chain combines TRBV7-9 with TRBJ1-1; 9 positions agree with TRBD1. V was pared by 3 bases and J by 4 bases, with 3 bases of the junction left unmatched. This CDR3 is built from 14 residues. From germline, CDR1 is SEHNR and CDR2 FQNEAQ (reference sequence). This chain's CDR3 is CASSFPGQGTEAFF. The CDR3 bases are TGTGCCAGCAGCTTTCCGGGACAGGGCACTGAAGCTTTCTTT.

J is TRBJ2-7 and V is TRBV5-1, with 7 bases identical to TRBD1. The ends lost 8 bases at V and 3 bases at J; junction bases unmatched: 5. Germline V gives CDR1 SGHRS, CDR2 YFSETQ. The CDR3 extends over 12 amino acids. The CDR3 reads CASRDRLYEQYF. The DNA of the CDR3 is TGCGCCAGTCGGGACAGACTCTACGAGCAGTACTTC.

This chain uses TRBV18 with TRBJ2-1, with D perhaps being TRBD1 or TRBD2 (7 bases each). Germline CDR1 KGHSH, CDR2 LQKENI. This CDR3 is 14 amino acids long. The V end lost 6 bases, the J end lost 15 bases, and 24 bases lay between the germline ends. CDR3 region: CASSTSGQGGTLFF. DNA for the CDR3: TGTGCCAGCTCGACCAGTGGGCAGGGGGGGACCCTGTTCTTC.